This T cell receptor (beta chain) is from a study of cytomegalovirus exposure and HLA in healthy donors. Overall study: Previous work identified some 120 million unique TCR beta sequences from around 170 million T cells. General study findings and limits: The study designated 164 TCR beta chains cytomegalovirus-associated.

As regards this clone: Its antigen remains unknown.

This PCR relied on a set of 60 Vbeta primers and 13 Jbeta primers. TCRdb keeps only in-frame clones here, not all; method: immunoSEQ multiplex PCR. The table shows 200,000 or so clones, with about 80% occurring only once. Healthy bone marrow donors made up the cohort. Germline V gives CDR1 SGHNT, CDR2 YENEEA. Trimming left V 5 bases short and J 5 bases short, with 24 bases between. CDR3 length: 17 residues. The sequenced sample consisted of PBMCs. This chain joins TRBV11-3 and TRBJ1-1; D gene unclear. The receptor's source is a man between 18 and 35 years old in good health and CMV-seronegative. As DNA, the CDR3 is TGTGCCAGCAGCCCCCGTCTGGCTCGGGAAGGAAGGACTGAAGCTTTCTTT. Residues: CASSPRLAREGRTEAFF.